These T cell receptor beta chains were read from a single sample in a study of shared T cell receptors in the human thymus. Libraries were prepared by immunoSEQ multiplex PCR; TCRdb keeps only in-frame clonotypes and omits some of them. The data hold more than 550,000 clones, with approximately 89% observed a single time. This same sample was also taken into another study, of human thymus T cells.

Sequencing used thymocytes. These receptors were obtained from a boy under three years old with a congenital heart defect. Each CDR3 is given with its conserved first and last residue. The order of the fields is J gene, D gene, V gene, clone size, CDR3 protein. The D gene is left open where the match is weak. Some rows mark clone size as missing; the rest say once, few, many or name a class of expanded clone.

TRBJ1-4	-	TRBV6-1	-	CASSEEYRENIEKLFF
TRBJ2-5	TRBD1	TRBV29-1	-	CSVRTGETQYF
TRBJ2-7	-	TRBV5-6	-	CASSLGQGKTYEQYF
TRBJ1-2	-	TRBV11-2	-	CASSLGSSTYGYTF
TRBJ2-2	TRBD2	TRBV5-5	-	CASSGLAGLNTGELFF
TRBJ1-3	-	TRBV5-8	once	CASSLASGSGNTIYF
TRBJ1-4	-	TRBV30	-	CAAYRLQNEKLFF
TRBJ2-6	-	TRBV5-1	-	CASSSIPSAEGYGGANVLTF
TRBJ1-5	TRBD1	TRBV28	-	CASSRSQGAVDLVQPQHF
TRBJ1-1	TRBD1	TRBV6-5	-	CASSRTGGWSEAFF
TRBJ2-1	-	TRBV19	few	CASIQGNEQFF
TRBJ2-1	TRBD2	TRBV27	-	CASRPSGRENNEQFF